Below, 9 T cell receptor beta chains from the same sample are listed, as sequenced in a study of PD-L1 blockade in urothelial cancer. Data came from immunoSEQ multiplex PCR; TCRdb stores just in-frame clones and leaves some out. Of 84,000 or so clones in the sample, about 83% are singletons; the top ten hold roughly 14%. Stated time point: pretreatment peripheral blood. The sample here was PBMCs, taken around atezolizumab (anti-PD-L1) treatment. The receptors originated from a man between 60 and 70 years old with urothelial cancer.

The chain uses TRBV29-1 and TRBJ2-7, with 7 bases aligning to TRBD1. CDR1 and CDR2 from the germline V gene are SQVTM and ANQGSEA. This CDR3 spans 11 amino acids. The V segment lost 7 bases and the J segment 6 bases; nucleotides outside the gene matches: 6. The chain's CDR3 is CSARGGLEQYF. The CDR3 DNA reads as TGCAGCGCTAGAGGGGGCCTCGAGCAGTACTTC.

This chain links TRBV11-3 with TRBJ2-1; 8 bases are shared with TRBD2. Germline-derived CDR1 and CDR2 are SGHNT and YENEEA. The V segment lost 5 bases and the J segment 4 bases; nucleotides outside the gene matches: 10. The length of the CDR3 is 16 residues. CDR3 DNA: TGTGCCAGCAGCCTAACCGGGCCTAGCGGGTACAATGAGCAGTTCTTC. It specifies CASSLTGPSGYNEQFF.

This chain uses TRBV19 with TRBJ2-2, with 10 positions matching TRBD2. This CDR3 spans 18 amino acids. The V gene end was trimmed by 7 bases and the J gene end by 4 bases; junction bases not matched to a gene: 15. Germline-derived CDR1 and CDR2 are LNHDA and SQIVND (reference sequence). The CDR3, as DNA: TGTGCCAGTAATGGAGGAAGAGCGGGAGGGCCGAGCACCGGGGAGCTGTTTTTT. This encodes CASNGGRAGGPSTGELFF.

For the CDR3, the DNA is TGTGCCAGCAGCTTAAGCGTGAACACTGAAGCTTTCTTT. Protein product: CASSLSVNTEAFF. This chain joins TRBV7-9 and TRBJ1-1; the D is unclear. V lost 2 bases and J 0 bases, leaving 4 bases between the germline ends. The germline V gene encodes CDR1 SEHNR and CDR2 FQNEAQ (reference sequence). This CDR3 spans 13 amino acids.

The V call is TRBV21-1, the J call TRBJ1-2; TRBD1 reflects the table's D call only, with no check against the DNA. TRBV21-1 is given as a pseudogene. There are 14 residues in the CDR3. CDR3 residues: CASSKLQGRYGYTF. As DNA, the CDR3 is TGTGCCAGCAGCAAACTACAGGGGAGGTATGGCTACACCTTC.

The chain employs TRBV6-6 and TRBJ2-1; D not resolved. V was clipped by 6 bases and J by 7 bases, with 22 bases between them. Per germline, CDR1 MNHNY and CDR2 SVGAGI (reference sequence). This CDR3 has 16 amino acids. The CDR3 protein is CASSQTPRLTVNEQFF. The CDR3, as DNA: TGTGCCAGCAGCCAGACCCCGCGGCTGACGGTGAATGAGCAGTTCTTC.

The J gene is TRBJ2-6, the V gene TRBV11-2; the D gene is possibly TRBD2 (6 bases). This CDR3 is 15 amino acids long. V shed 3 bases and J shed 1 base, with 7 bases lying between them. Germline values: CDR1 SGHAT, CDR2 FQNNGV. Here the CDR3 DNA reads TGTGCCAGCAGCTTCCGGGGGTCTGGGGCCAACGTCCTGACTTTC. Amino acid sequence: CASSFRGSGANVLTF.

Only a few counts were recorded for this clone. This rearrangement joins TRBV28 to TRBJ2-7; 8 bases align to TRBD2. V was clipped by 7 bases and J by 2 bases; unmatched bases: 7. CDR3 length: 14 residues. Germline CDR1 reads MDHEN; CDR2 reads SYDVKM. The CDR3 DNA sequence: TGTGCCAGCACTCTTAGCGGGGCTACCTACGAGCAGTACTTC. It is translated as CASTLSGATYEQYF.

The CDR3 spells CASAGGTDTQYF. In DNA form, the CDR3 reads TGTGCCAGTGCCGGGGGGACAGATACGCAGTATTTT. The J gene is TRBJ2-3, the V gene TRBV19, with 7 bases identical to TRBD2. Trimming removed 8 bases from V and 3 bases from J; junction bases left unmatched: 2. CDR1 and CDR2 (germline): LNHDA, SQIVND (reference sequence). There are 12 residues in the CDR3.